This TCR beta chain originates from a study of technical replicates of blood from a handful of donors. CDR1 is MNHEY and CDR2 is SVGAGI in the germline V gene. The V and J ends lost 4 bases and 3 bases, in that order; junction bases with no gene match: 7. The CDR3 spans 15 residues. Produced via immunoSEQ multiplex PCR; TCRdb's table is partial and in-frame only. This table has around 80,000 clones, roughly 93% appearing once. J is TRBJ2-3 and V is TRBV6-5, with 7 bases fitting TRBD2. This TCR derives from a human donor in good health. The sample comprised T cells isolated from PBMCs. The CDR3 nucleotides are TGTGCCAGCAGTTTGGCGGGGGAGAGTACAGATACGCAGTATTTT. Translated, it gives CASSLAGESTDTQYF.